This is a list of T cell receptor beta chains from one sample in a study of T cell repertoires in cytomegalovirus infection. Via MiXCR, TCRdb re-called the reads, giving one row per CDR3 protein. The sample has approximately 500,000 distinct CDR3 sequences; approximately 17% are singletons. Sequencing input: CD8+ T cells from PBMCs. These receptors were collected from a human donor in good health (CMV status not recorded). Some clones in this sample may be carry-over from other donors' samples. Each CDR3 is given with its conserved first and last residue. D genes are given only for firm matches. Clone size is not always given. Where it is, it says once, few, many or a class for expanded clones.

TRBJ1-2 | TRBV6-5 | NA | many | CASSPGGRNYGYTF | TGTGCCAGCAGTCCTGGGGGGAGGAACTATGGCTACACCTTC
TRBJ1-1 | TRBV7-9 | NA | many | CASSSLERSTEAFF | TGTGCCAGCAGCTCACTCGAGAGGTCCACTGAAGCTTTCTTT
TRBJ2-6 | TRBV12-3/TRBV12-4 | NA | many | CASSLEAIGANVLTF | TGTGCCAGCAGTTTAGAGGCCATTGGGGCCAACGTCCTGACTTTC
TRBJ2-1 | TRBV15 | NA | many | CATSRDGEGLWEQFF | TGTGCCACCAGCAGAGATGGCGAGGGTTTATGGGAGCAGTTCTTC
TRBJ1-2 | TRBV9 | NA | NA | CASRRGVVGYTF | TGTGCCAGCAGAAGGGGGGTAGTTGGCTACACCTTC
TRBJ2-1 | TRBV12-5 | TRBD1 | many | CASGSPDRVGWSEQFF | TGTGCTAGTGGTTCACCGGACAGGGTTGGTTGGTCTGAGCAGTTCTTC
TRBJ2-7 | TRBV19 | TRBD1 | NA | CASSSSRQGPSSYEQYF | TGTGCCAGTAGTTCCTCCCGACAGGGGCCATCCTCCTACGAGCAGTACTTC
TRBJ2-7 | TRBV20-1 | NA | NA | CSARGGVSSYEQYF | TGCAGTGCTAGAGGGGGGGTTAGCTCCTACGAGCAGTACTTC
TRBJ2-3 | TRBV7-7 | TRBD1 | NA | CASSVTGGGTQYF | TGTGCTAGCAGCGTGACAGGGGGTGGTACGCAGTATTTT
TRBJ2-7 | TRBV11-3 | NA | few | CASSRDFSYEQYF | TGTGCCAGCAGCCGGGACTTCTCCTACGAGCAGTACTTC
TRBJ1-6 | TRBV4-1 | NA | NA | CASSQDAIAGPSPLHF | TGCGCCAGCAGCCAAGATGCAATTGCGGGTCCGTCACCCCTCCACTTT
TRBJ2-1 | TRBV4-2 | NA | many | CASSSRTIEQFF | TGTGCCAGCAGCTCACGGACAATAGAGCAGTTCTTC
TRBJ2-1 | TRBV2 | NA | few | CASTEPAPPQNEQFF | TGTGCCAGCACCGAACCAGCGCCCCCTCAAAATGAGCAGTTCTTC
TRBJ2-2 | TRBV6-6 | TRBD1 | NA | CASEYRPGTGGAGELFF | TGTGCCAGCGAGTACAGACCCGGGACAGGGGGCGCCGGGGAGCTGTTTTTT
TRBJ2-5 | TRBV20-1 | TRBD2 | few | CSARDVSVGGGKETQYF | TGCAGTGCTAGAGACGTTAGCGTGGGGGGGGGAAAAGAGACCCAGTACTTC
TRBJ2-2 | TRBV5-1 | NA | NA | CASSWRGNTGELFF | TGCGCCAGCAGCTGGCGGGGGAACACCGGGGAGCTGTTTTTT
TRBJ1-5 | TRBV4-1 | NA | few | CASSQEARSRNQPQHF | TGCGCCAGCAGCCAAGAAGCACGGAGTAGAAATCAGCCCCAGCATTTT
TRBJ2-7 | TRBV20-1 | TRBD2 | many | CSANGLAGLHSYEQYF | TGCAGTGCTAACGGACTAGCGGGCCTACACTCCTACGAGCAGTACTTC
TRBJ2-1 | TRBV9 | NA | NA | CASSVQGGGDGQFF | TGTGCCAGCAGCGTACAGGGAGGGGGCGATGGGCAGTTCTTC